A selection of T cell receptor beta chains follows, all from one sample in a study of shared clonotypes between healthy human individuals. This table comes from immunoSEQ multiplex PCR, and its TCRdb copy is limited to in-frame clones, with some not included. In the table there are about 1.5 million clones, around 98% of which are singletons. Sequencing was done on a sample of naive CD4+ T cells sorted from blood. These receptors all come from a man aged 25-40 years in good health. Each CDR3 is given with its conserved first and last residue. D genes are given only for firm matches. A clone size is listed for some rows: how often the clone was seen (once, few, many), or a class if it is expanded.

clone size	J gene	V gene	D gene	CDR3 protein	CDR3 DNA
.	TRBJ2-2	TRBV28	TRBD1	CASTSPGQPNTGELFF	TGTGCCAGCACTTCTCCGGGACAGCCGAACACCGGGGAGCTGTTTTTT
.	TRBJ2-7	TRBV5-6	.	CASSLLPGDYEQYF	TGTGCCAGCAGCTTGTTACCGGGAGACTACGAGCAGTACTTC
.	TRBJ2-1	TRBV15	TRBD2	CATSRDPSGVGNEQFF	TGTGCCACCAGCAGAGACCCTAGCGGGGTGGGAAATGAGCAGTTCTTC
.	TRBJ2-5	TRBV18	TRBD1	CASSPPGTGGRETQYF	TGTGCCAGCTCACCACCCGGGACAGGGGGCCGGGAGACCCAGTACTTC
.	TRBJ1-2	TRBV27	TRBD1	CASSYFRQGSHYGYTF	TGTGCCAGCAGTTACTTTAGACAGGGTTCCCACTATGGCTACACCTTC
.	TRBJ1-1	TRBV7-9	.	CASSLRASPYEAFF	TGTGCCAGCAGCTTACGAGCATCCCCTTATGAAGCTTTCTTT
once	TRBJ2-3	TRBV7-9	.	CASSSRQVVGDTQYF	TGTGCCAGCAGCTCAAGACAGGTGGTGGGGGATACGCAGTATTTT
.	TRBJ2-1	TRBV12-5	.	CASGLGTGGYNEQFF	.
.	TRBJ1-2	TRBV5-1	.	CASSPSRAKPYGYTF	TGCGCCAGCAGCCCATCGAGGGCCAAGCCCTATGGCTACACCTTC
once	TRBJ2-7	TRBV5-6	.	CASSLGNIVYEQYF	TGTGCCAGCAGCTTGGGAAACATCGTCTACGAGCAGTACTTC
.	TRBJ2-7	TRBV18	.	CASSLQGTYEQYF	TGTGCCAGCTCACTCCAGGGGACCTACGAGCAGTACTTC
.	TRBJ1-1	TRBV7-3	.	CASSLDRNTEAFF	TGTGCCAGCAGCCTTGACAGAAACACTGAAGCTTTCTTT
.	TRBJ2-7	TRBV7-8	TRBD2	CASSPLAGGPYEQYF	TGTGCCAGCAGCCCCCTAGCGGGAGGGCCTTACGAGCAGTACTTC
.	TRBJ2-1	TRBV19	TRBD2	CASSTHSGSTSQFF	TGTGCCAGTAGTACCCATAGCGGGAGCACGTCACAGTTCTTC
.	TRBJ1-2	TRBV11-3	.	CASSLGASGPPNYGYTF	TGTGCCAGCAGCTTAGGAGCTTCAGGTCCTCCTAACTATGGCTACACCTTC
.	TRBJ2-1	TRBV10-2	TRBD2	CASSEAVTSGSPHEQFF	TGCGCCAGCAGTGAGGCCGTTACTAGCGGGAGTCCCCATGAGCAGTTCTTC
once	TRBJ2-7	TRBV7-2	.	CASSFDTNRLSSYEQYF	TGTGCCAGCAGCTTCGACACCAACAGACTTAGCTCCTACGAGCAGTACTTC
.	TRBJ2-5	TRBV4-3	.	CASSQGLRRTETQYF	TGCGCCAGCAGCCAAGGACTTCGCAGAACAGAGACCCAGTACTTC
.	TRBJ2-5	TRBV6-5	TRBD2	CASSVAGYQETQYF	TGTGCCAGCTCGGTAGCGGGGTACCAAGAGACCCAGTACTTC
.	TRBJ2-1	TRBV6-1	.	CASNLGRLTYNEQFF	TGTGCCAGCAACCTAGGGAGGCTGACCTACAATGAGCAGTTCTTC
.	TRBJ1-2	TRBV5-3	.	CASSFRPINYGYTF	TGTGCCAGCAGCTTCCGCCCCATTAACTATGGCTACACCTTC
.	TRBJ2-7	TRBV4-2	TRBD2	CASSQDSQREFYEQYF	TGTGCCAGCAGCCAAGATAGCCAGCGGGAGTTCTACGAGCAGTACTTC
.	TRBJ2-6	TRBV28	.	CASSPDPGAGANVLTF	TGTGCCAGCAGCCCCGACCCCGGGGCTGGGGCCAACGTCCTGACTTTC
.	TRBJ1-1	TRBV11-1	.	CASSSGLLRPEAFF	TGTGCCAGCAGCTCCGGGCTTCTCCGGCCTGAAGCTTTCTTT
.	TRBJ2-3	TRBV29-1	TRBD2	CSVDLSSGITDTQYF	TGCAGCGTCGACTTATCTAGCGGGATAACAGATACGCAGTATTTT
.	TRBJ1-5	TRBV5-6	.	CASSSILEGRENQPQHF	TGTGCCAGCAGCTCTATACTTGAGGGGCGAGAGAACCAGCCCCAGCATTTT
.	TRBJ2-3	TRBV5-1	.	CASSLVSADTQYF	TGCGCCAGCAGCTTGGTATCTGCAGATACGCAGTATTTT
once	TRBJ2-7	TRBV5-1	TRBD2	CASSFPASGNYEQYF	TGCGCCAGCAGCTTCCCGGCTAGCGGGAACTACGAGCAGTACTTC
.	TRBJ1-4	TRBV11-2	TRBD1	CASSQGTGASSFGEKLFF	TGTGCCAGCAGCCAAGGGACAGGGGCTTCCTCTTTTGGTGAAAAACTGTTTTTT
.	TRBJ1-1	TRBV23-1	.	CASSPQTGGGSTEAFF	TGCGCCAGCAGCCCACAAACGGGGGGTGGCAGCACTGAAGCTTTCTTT
.	TRBJ2-7	TRBV4-1	TRBD1	CASSLRTGSDEQYF	TGCGCCAGCAGCCTAAGGACAGGGTCGGACGAGCAGTACTTC
.	TRBJ2-5	TRBV5-1	.	CASSLGAGSGETQYF	TGCGCCAGCAGCTTGGGTGCAGGGTCAGGAGAGACCCAGTACTTC
.	TRBJ2-7	TRBV27	TRBD1	CASSRTGGYEQYF	TGTGCCAGCAGCCGGACAGGGGGCTACGAGCAGTACTTC
.	TRBJ2-1	TRBV7-2	TRBD2	CASSVAGVNEQFF	TGTGCCAGCAGTGTAGCGGGGGTCAATGAGCAGTTCTTC
.	TRBJ2-5	TRBV11-3	TRBD2	CASSLGAGGETQYF	TGTGCCAGCAGCTTAGGAGCGGGAGGAGAGACCCAGTACTTC
.	TRBJ1-2	TRBV6-5	TRBD1	CASSLSGQGVYGYTF	TGTGCCAGCAGTCTCTCCGGACAGGGGGTCTATGGCTACACCTTC
.	TRBJ1-1	TRBV6-1	TRBD1	CASSEAGQGRGGTTEAFF	TGTGCCAGCAGTGAAGCGGGACAGGGTCGAGGGGGGACCACTGAAGCTTTCTTT
.	TRBJ2-7	TRBV5-1	.	CASSFPKGQAGYEQYF	TGCGCCAGCAGCTTCCCAAAGGGTCAGGCCGGCTACGAGCAGTACTTC
.	TRBJ2-7	TRBV30	TRBD1	CAWSATGGYSYEQYF	TGTGCCTGGAGCGCGACAGGGGGATACTCCTACGAGCAGTACTTC
.	TRBJ2-3	TRBV27	TRBD2	CASTRLIGASGYTDTQYF	TGTGCCAGCACCCGACTCATAGGGGCTAGCGGATACACAGATACGCAGTATTTT
.	TRBJ2-1	TRBV18	TRBD1	CASSRGQEAEQFF	TGTGCCAGCTCACGCGGACAGGAAGCAGAGCAGTTCTTC